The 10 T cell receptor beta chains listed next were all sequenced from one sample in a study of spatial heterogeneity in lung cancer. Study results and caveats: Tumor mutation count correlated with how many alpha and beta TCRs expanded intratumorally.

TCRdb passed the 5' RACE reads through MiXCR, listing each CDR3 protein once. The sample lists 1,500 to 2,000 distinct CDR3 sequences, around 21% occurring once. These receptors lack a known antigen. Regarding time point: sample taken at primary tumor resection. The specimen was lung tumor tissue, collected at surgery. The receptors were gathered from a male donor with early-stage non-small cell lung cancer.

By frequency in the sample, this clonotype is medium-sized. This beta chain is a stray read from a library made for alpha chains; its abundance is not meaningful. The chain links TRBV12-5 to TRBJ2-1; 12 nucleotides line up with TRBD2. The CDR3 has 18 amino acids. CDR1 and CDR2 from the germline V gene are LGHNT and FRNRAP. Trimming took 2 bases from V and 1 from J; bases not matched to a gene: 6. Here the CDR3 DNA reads TGTGCTAGTGGTTTGTCACGACTAGCGGGGGATTCCTACAATGAGCAGTTCTTC. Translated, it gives CASGLSRLAGDSYNEQFF. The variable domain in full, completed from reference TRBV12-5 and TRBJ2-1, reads DARVTQTPRHKVTEMGQEVTMRCQPILGHNTVFWYRQTMMQGLELLAYFRNRAPLDDSGMPKDRFSAEMPDATLATLKIQPSEPRDSAVYFCASGLSRLAGDSYNEQFFGPGTRLTVL.

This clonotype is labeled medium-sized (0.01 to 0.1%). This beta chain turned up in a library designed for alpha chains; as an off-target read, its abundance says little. The CDR3 loop is CASTPPRGTQFF. CDR3 DNA: TGTGCCAGCACTCCCCCCAGGGGGACGCAGTTCTTC. This sequence joins TRBV28 and TRBJ2-1; 7 bases fit TRBD1. Germline V CDR1 and CDR2: MDHEN, SYDVKM. J lost 12 bases, V lost 7 bases, and 9 bases had no gene match. This CDR3 contains 12 residues.

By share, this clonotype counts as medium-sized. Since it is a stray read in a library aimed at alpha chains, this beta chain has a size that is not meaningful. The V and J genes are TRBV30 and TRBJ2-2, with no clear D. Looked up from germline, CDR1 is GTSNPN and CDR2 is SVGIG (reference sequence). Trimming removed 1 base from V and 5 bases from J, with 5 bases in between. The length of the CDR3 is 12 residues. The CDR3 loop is CAWSAGTGELFF. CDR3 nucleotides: TGTGCCTGGAGTGCTGGGACCGGGGAGCTGTTTTTT.

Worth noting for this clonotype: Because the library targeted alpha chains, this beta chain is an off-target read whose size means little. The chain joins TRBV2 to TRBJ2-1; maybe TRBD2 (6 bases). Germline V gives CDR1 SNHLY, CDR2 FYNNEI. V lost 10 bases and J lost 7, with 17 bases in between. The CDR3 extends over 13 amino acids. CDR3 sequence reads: CAISQNGGNEQFF. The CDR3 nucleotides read TGTGCCATCTCTCAAAACGGAGGGAATGAGCAGTTCTTC.

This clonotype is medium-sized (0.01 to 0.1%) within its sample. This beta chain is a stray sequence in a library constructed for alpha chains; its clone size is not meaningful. The CDR3 reads CASSQDAVAGELFF. The CDR3 DNA follows: TGTGCCAGCAGCCAAGATGCCGTAGCCGGGGAGCTGTTTTTT. The chain recombines TRBV3-1 with TRBJ2-2, with unresolved D. The V gene's germline CDR1 is LGHDT and CDR2 YNNKEL (reference sequence). Trimming left V 0 bases short and J 6 bases short, with 8 bases between. This CDR3 contains 14 residues.

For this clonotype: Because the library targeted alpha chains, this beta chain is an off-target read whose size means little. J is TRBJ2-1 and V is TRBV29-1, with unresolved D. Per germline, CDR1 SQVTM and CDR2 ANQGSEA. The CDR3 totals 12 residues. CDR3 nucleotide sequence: TGCAGTTGTTGGGGTCGGAACAATGAGCAGTTCTTC. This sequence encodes CSCWGRNNEQFF.

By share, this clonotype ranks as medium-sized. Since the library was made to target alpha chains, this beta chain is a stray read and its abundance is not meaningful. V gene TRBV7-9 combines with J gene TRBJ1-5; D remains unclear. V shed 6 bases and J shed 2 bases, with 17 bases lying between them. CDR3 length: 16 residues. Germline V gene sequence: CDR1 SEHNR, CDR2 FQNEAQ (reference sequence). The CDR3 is CASSPGVGVGNQPQHF. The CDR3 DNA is TGTGCCAGCAGTCCCGGGGTGGGTGTTGGCAATCAGCCCCAGCATTTT.

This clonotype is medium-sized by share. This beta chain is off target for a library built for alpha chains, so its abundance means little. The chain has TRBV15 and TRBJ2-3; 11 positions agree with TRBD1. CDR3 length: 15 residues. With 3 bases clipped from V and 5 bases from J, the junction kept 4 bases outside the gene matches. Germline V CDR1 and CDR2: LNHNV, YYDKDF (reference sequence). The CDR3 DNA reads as TGTGCCACCAGCAGGGGGGGACAGGGGGAAGATACGCAGTATTTT. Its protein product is CATSRGGQGEDTQYF. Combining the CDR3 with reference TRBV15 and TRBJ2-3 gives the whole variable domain DAMVIQNPRYQVTQFGKPVTLSCSQTLNHNVMYWYQQKSSQAPKLLFHYYDKDFNNEADTPDNFQSRRPNTSFCFLDIRSPGLGDTAMYLCATSRGGQGEDTQYFGPGTRLTVL.

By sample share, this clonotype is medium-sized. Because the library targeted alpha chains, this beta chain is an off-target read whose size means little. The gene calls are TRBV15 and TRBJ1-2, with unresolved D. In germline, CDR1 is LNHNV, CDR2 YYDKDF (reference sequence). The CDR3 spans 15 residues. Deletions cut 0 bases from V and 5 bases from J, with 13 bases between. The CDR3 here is CATSRERTGIYGYTF. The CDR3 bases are TGTGCCACCAGCAGAGAACGGACGGGAATTTATGGCTACACCTTC.

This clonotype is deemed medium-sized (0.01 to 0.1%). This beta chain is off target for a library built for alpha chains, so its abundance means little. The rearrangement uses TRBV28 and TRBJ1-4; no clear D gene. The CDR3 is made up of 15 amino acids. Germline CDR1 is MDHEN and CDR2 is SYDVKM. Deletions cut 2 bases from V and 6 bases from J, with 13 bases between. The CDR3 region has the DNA TGTGCCAGCAGTTTAAACCTTGGGATGTATGAAAAACTGTTTTTT. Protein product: CASSLNLGMYEKLFF.